Listed below are T cell receptor beta chains from one sample, sequenced in a study of beta chain features in type 1 diabetes. Sequencing used immunoSEQ multiplex PCR; TCRdb keeps in-frame clones, though not all of them. The sample includes about 47,000 clones, roughly 48% seen only once; the top ten take approximately 0.13%. The sequenced material came from stem cell memory CD4+ T cells from blood. Receptors were obtained from a man aged 25-45 years with type 1 diabetes. The CDR3 runs from the conserved cysteine through the conserved F or W. D genes are given only for firm matches. Expanded clones get a size class; other rows say once, few or many, or leave the size out.

size	D	V	J	CDR3	DNA
NA	TRBD1	TRBV29-1	TRBJ2-7	CSVEDHRDSGTYEQYF	TGCAGCGTTGAAGATCATAGGGACAGCGGCACCTACGAGCAGTACTTC
NA	NA	TRBV19	TRBJ1-1	CASSLAGDTEAFF	TGTGCCAGTAGTTTAGCCGGGGACACTGAAGCTTTCTTT
NA	NA	TRBV18	TRBJ2-5	CASSPPRGSSEETQYF	TGTGCCAGCTCACCACCCCGGGGGTCATCGGAGGAGACCCAGTACTTC
NA	NA	TRBV18	TRBJ1-1	CASSPAESTEAFF	TGTGCCAGCTCACCCGCGGAAAGCACTGAAGCTTTCTTT
few	NA	TRBV7-8	TRBJ2-5	CASSFAGGETQYF	TGTGCCAGCAGCTTCGCCGGGGGAGAGACCCAGTACTTC
NA	TRBD2	TRBV7-8	TRBJ2-1	CASSPLAGIGGEQFF	TGTGCCAGCAGCCCGCTAGCGGGAATAGGGGGTGAGCAGTTCTTC
NA	TRBD1	TRBV29-1	TRBJ2-3	CSARDRERLTQYF	TGCAGCGCCAGGGACAGGGAAAGGCTTACGCAGTATTTT
NA	TRBD2	TRBV5-1	TRBJ2-2	CASSSEGLAGLTGELFF	TGCGCCAGCAGCTCTGAGGGACTAGCGGGACTCACCGGGGAGCTGTTTTTT
few	TRBD2	TRBV18	TRBJ2-7	CASSPELASGSVDEQYF	TGTGCCAGCTCACCCGAATTAGCTAGCGGGAGCGTTGACGAGCAGTACTTC
NA	TRBD2	TRBV29-1	TRBJ2-3	CSGSGFTSTDTQYF	TGCAGCGGTAGCGGGTTTACTAGCACAGATACGCAGTATTTT
few	NA	TRBV29-1	TRBJ2-3	CSVEGLTDTQYF	TGCAGCGTTGAAGGGCTCACAGATACGCAGTATTTT
NA	TRBD1	TRBV19	TRBJ2-3	CASRRQGSTDTQYF	TGTGCCAGTAGAAGACAGGGAAGCACAGATACGCAGTATTTT
NA	TRBD2	TRBV7-2	TRBJ2-3	CASRETSASTDTQYF	TGTGCCAGCAGAGAGACTAGCGCTAGCACAGATACGCAGTATTTT
NA	NA	TRBV5-4	TRBJ1-5	CASSPGSPGDNQPQHF	TGTGCCAGCAGTCCGGGGAGCCCTGGTGACAATCAGCCCCAGCATTTT
NA	NA	TRBV7-2	TRBJ2-7	CASSLAVSSAYEQYF	TGTGCCAGCAGCTTAGCGGTCAGTAGCGCCTACGAGCAGTACTTC
few	TRBD2	TRBV27	TRBJ2-7	CASSGTIADYEQYF	TGTGCCAGCAGTGGGACTATCGCAGACTACGAGCAGTACTTC
NA	TRBD2	TRBV7-2	TRBJ2-7	CASSLGLAWSYEQYF	TGTGCCAGCAGCTTAGGACTAGCCTGGTCCTACGAGCAGTACTTC
NA	NA	TRBV2	TRBJ2-1	CASSEAGNNNEQFF	TGTGCCAGCAGTGAGGCGGGGAACAACAATGAGCAGTTCTTC
NA	TRBD2	TRBV19	TRBJ2-3	CASSRSDSGGDTQYF	TGTGCCAGTAGTCGAAGCGATAGCGGGGGAGATACGCAGTATTTT
NA	NA	TRBV28	TRBJ2-5	CASSLSPTVSQETQYF	TGTGCCAGCAGTTTATCCCCGACAGTCTCCCAAGAGACCCAGTACTTC
NA	NA	TRBV5-1	TRBJ2-3	CASSLAASSGFDTQYF	TGCGCCAGCAGCTTGGCGGCTAGCTCGGGGTTCGATACGCAGTATTTT
once	TRBD1	TRBV5-4	TRBJ1-2	CASSTGAGQGSGYTF	TGTGCCAGCAGTACCGGGGCGGGACAGGGCAGTGGCTACACCTTC
NA	TRBD1	TRBV27	TRBJ1-1	CASSLQGQGSGAFF	TGTGCCAGCAGTTTACAGGGACAGGGAAGCGGAGCTTTCTTT
NA	NA	TRBV7-9	TRBJ2-7	CASSRGLGAYEQYF	TGTGCCAGCAGCCGTGGACTGGGTGCCTACGAGCAGTACTTC
NA	TRBD1	TRBV19	TRBJ2-2	CASTTFGTGNTGELFF	TGTGCCAGTACTACATTTGGGACAGGGAACACCGGGGAGCTGTTTTTT
once	TRBD1	TRBV11-2	TRBJ2-2	CASSGPQGARTGELFF	TGTGCCAGCAGCGGACCGCAGGGGGCTCGGACCGGGGAGCTGTTTTTT
NA	NA	TRBV7-2	TRBJ2-2	CASTRVANTGELFF	TGTGCCAGCACGCGGGTCGCGAACACCGGGGAGCTGTTTTTT
NA	NA	TRBV6-6	TRBJ2-3	CASSYQGGTDTQYF	TGTGCCAGCAGTTATCAGGGTGGAACAGATACGCAGTATTTT
few	TRBD1	TRBV30	TRBJ2-5	CAWGTGVRETQYF	TGTGCCTGGGGGACAGGGGTTCGGGAGACCCAGTACTTC
NA	NA	TRBV7-8	TRBJ1-5	CASSFQGHQPQHF	TGTGCCAGCAGTTTTCAGGGGCATCAGCCCCAGCATTTT
few	NA	TRBV6-5	TRBJ2-5	CASSYLSGQETQYF	TGTGCCAGCAGTTACTTGTCAGGACAAGAGACCCAGTACTTC
NA	NA	TRBV9	TRBJ2-1	CASSVVAGGLFF	TGTGCCAGCAGCGTAGTGGCGGGTGGTCTGTTCTTC
NA	TRBD2	TRBV5-1	TRBJ2-3	CASSPGLAGFTQYF	TGCGCCAGCAGCCCGGGACTAGCGGGATTTACGCAGTATTTT
NA	TRBD2	TRBV4-3	TRBJ2-7	CASSQGSGGRRYEQYF	TGCGCCAGCAGCCAAGGGTCGGGCGGGAGGAGGTACGAGCAGTACTTC
NA	NA	TRBV6-6	TRBJ2-5	CASSYPGTLKETQYF	TGTGCCAGCAGTTACCCCGGGACTCTAAAAGAGACCCAGTACTTC
few	NA	TRBV6-5	TRBJ2-2	CASAINRATGELFF	TGTGCCAGTGCGATAAACAGGGCCACCGGGGAGCTGTTTTTT
NA	NA	TRBV7-8	TRBJ2-1	CASRPVTAYNEQFF	TGTGCCAGCAGACCCGTAACTGCCTACAATGAGCAGTTCTTC
NA	NA	TRBV4-3	TRBJ2-5	CASSQGVLRGQETQYF	TGCGCCAGCAGCCAAGGGGTACTTAGGGGGCAAGAGACCCAGTACTTC
once	NA	TRBV28	TRBJ1-4	CASRTGYSNEKLFF	TGTGCCAGCAGAACAGGGTATTCCAATGAAAAACTGTTTTTT
few	NA	TRBV28	TRBJ1-1	CASNDRYSRNTEAFF	TGTGCCAGCAACGACCGGTACAGTAGGAACACTGAAGCTTTCTTT
NA	TRBD2	TRBV9	TRBJ2-3	CASSGWASGSRRTDTQYF	TGTGCCAGCAGCGGGTGGGCTAGCGGGAGCAGGCGCACAGATACGCAGTATTTT
NA	TRBD2	TRBV4-1	TRBJ2-3	CASSPGRASDTQYF	TGCGCCAGCAGCCCCGGGAGGGCCTCAGATACGCAGTATTTT
NA	NA	TRBV9	TRBJ2-7	CASSVTGNEQYF	TGTGCCAGCAGCGTAACAGGGAACGAGCAGTACTTC